These 29 T cell receptor beta chains share one sample of origin, sequenced in a study of T cells in localized non-small cell lung cancer. Assay: immunoSEQ multiplex PCR; the TCRdb copy retains only in-frame clones and omits some. The repertoire holds some 13,000 clones, with around 84% as singletons. The sample was peripheral blood, taken before any cancer treatment. The source is a male donor aged 60 or older with stage I squamous cell lung carcinoma.

The V call is TRBV19, the J call TRBJ2-2; 8 nucleotides line up with TRBD1. Trimming removed 5 bases from V and 6 bases from J; junction bases left unmatched: 8. Germline V gene sequence: CDR1 LNHDA, CDR2 SQIVND (reference sequence). There are 15 residues in the CDR3. CDR3 bases: TGTGCCAGTAGTTTTGACAGGGGTTATGCCGGGGAGCTGTTTTTT. Translation gives CASSFDRGYAGELFF.

The chain is built from TRBV5-1 and TRBJ1-2, with D tentatively TRBD1 (6 bases). CDR1 is SGHRS, CDR2 YFSETQ, per germline. V was pared by 0 bases and J by 2 bases, with 11 bases between. The CDR3 loop spans 15 amino acids. This CDR3 reads CASSLAGHQNYGYTF. CDR3 bases: TGCGCCAGCAGCTTGGCGGGACACCAGAACTATGGCTACACCTTC. The whole variable domain, filled in from reference TRBV5-1 and TRBJ1-2, reads KAGVTQTPRYLIKTRGQQVTLSCSPISGHRSVSWYQQTPGQGLQFLFEYFSETQRNKGNFPGRFSGRQFSNSRSEMNVSTLELGDSALYLCASSLAGHQNYGYTFGSGTRLTVV.

This clone was detected only a few times. The genes are TRBV10-3 and TRBJ2-1, with D maybe TRBD1 (6 bases). The CDR3 covers 14 residues. Between the trimmed V and J ends, which lost 3 bases and 7 bases, there was a span of 13 bases. Looked up from germline, CDR1 is ENHRY and CDR2 is SYGVKD. Written as DNA, the CDR3 is TGTGCCATCAGTGACCCACAGGGTAGAAATGAGCAGTTCTTC. Encoded protein: CAISDPQGRNEQFF.

The V and J genes are TRBV2 and TRBJ2-3; TRBD2 is a possible D gene (6 bases). Germline values: CDR1 SNHLY, CDR2 FYNNEI. Trimming cost V 6 bases and J 5 bases, with 15 bases left between them. This CDR3 spans 14 amino acids. The CDR3 DNA sequence: TGTGCCAGCAGCCTCGGAGGGCCAGGAGATACGCAGTATTTT. Its protein is CASSLGGPGDTQYF.

V gene TRBV5-4 combines with J gene TRBJ2-2; D not certain. This CDR3 is 16 amino acids long. The ends were cut back, 0 bases at V and 3 bases at J, with 12 bases in the middle. Per the germline V gene, CDR1 is SGHNT and CDR2 is YYREEE (reference sequence). The CDR3 reads CASSLGLSRDTGELFF. The CDR3 DNA sequence: TGTGCCAGCAGCTTGGGGTTGAGTAGAGACACCGGGGAGCTGTTTTTT. Looking up the rest from reference TRBV5-4 and TRBJ2-2 gives the full variable domain: ETGVTQSPTHLIKTRGQQVTLRCSSQSGHNTVSWYQQALGQGPQFIFQYYREEENGRGNFPPRFSGLQFPNYSSELNVNALELDDSALYLCASSLGLSRDTGELFFGEGSRLTVL.

The J gene is TRBJ1-1, the V gene TRBV6-1, with no clear D. The V end was cut by 2 bases, the J end by 5 bases, with 12 bases between. Germline values: CDR1 MNHNS, CDR2 SASEGT. This CDR3 is 14 amino acids long. In nucleotides, the CDR3 is TGTGCCAGCAGTGAACTCTTAGGGCAAACTGAAGCTTTCTTT. Its translation is CASSELLGQTEAFF.

The sample holds one count of this clone. This chain links TRBV5-1 with TRBJ2-1; D is ambiguous. V was shortened by 0 bases and J by 7 bases, with 2 bases between the two germline ends. This CDR3 contains 11 residues. Germline CDR1 reads SGHRS; CDR2 reads YFSETQ. CDR3 residues: CASSLGNEQFF. As DNA, the CDR3 is TGCGCCAGCAGCTTGGGAAATGAGCAGTTCTTC.

The CDR3 spells CASREGAATEAFF. Here the CDR3 DNA reads TGTGCCAGTAGGGAGGGGGCGGCCACTGAAGCTTTCTTT. The V and J genes are TRBV19 and TRBJ1-1; 7 positions agree with TRBD1. The trim removed 6 bases at V and 4 bases at J, leaving 5 bases unmatched. CDR1 and CDR2 from the germline V gene are LNHDA and SQIVND (reference sequence). This CDR3 region has 13 residues.

V usage is TRBV4-2 and J usage is TRBJ2-3; 8 positions match TRBD1. This CDR3 has 15 residues. V trimming: 0 bases; J trimming: 1 base; junction bases outside the gene matches: 0. Germline CDR1 reads LGHNA; CDR2 reads YNFKEQ. The CDR3 DNA follows: TGTGCCAGCAGCCAAGAGACAGGGGGCACAGATACGCAGTATTTT. This gives the protein CASSQETGGTDTQYF.

The chain carries TRBV27 and TRBJ2-1; D is uncertain. Trimming stripped 0 bases from V and 4 bases from J, with 7 bases between. This CDR3 is 14 amino acids long. Germline loops: CDR1 MNHEY, CDR2 SMNVEV (reference sequence). The CDR3 bases are TGTGCCAGCAGTTTATCGTATAGTTACAATGAGCAGTTCTTC. Its protein is CASSLSYSYNEQFF.

The rearrangement joins TRBV7-2 to TRBJ2-3, with D unresolved. CDR3 length: 12 amino acids. The germline V and J ends were trimmed by 5 bases and 4 bases, with 7 bases remaining between them. Germline V CDR1 and CDR2: SGHTA, FQGNSA. CDR3 DNA sequence: TGTGCCAGCAGCCCTAGGTCAGATACGCAGTATTTT. Residues: CASSPRSDTQYF.

This chain uses TRBV5-4 with TRBJ1-1; TRBD1 matches 8 bases. Germline V gene data show CDR1 as SGHNT and CDR2 as YYREEE (reference sequence). CDR3 length equals 15 residues. V was clipped by 4 bases and J by 5 bases; unmatched bases: 10. CDR3 region: CASSPKTGEGTEAFF. CDR3 sequence (DNA): TGTGCCAGCAGCCCAAAGACAGGGGAGGGGACTGAAGCTTTCTTT.

This clone has only one observation. This chain links TRBV2 with TRBJ1-4, with 8 bases matching TRBD1. CDR3 length: 15 residues. V lost 8 bases to trimming and J lost 2 bases; unmatched junction nucleotides: 7. Germline assignment: CDR1 SNHLY and CDR2 FYNNEI. The CDR3: CASDLTGGTNEKLFF. The CDR3 DNA is TGTGCCAGCGATTTAACAGGGGGGACTAATGAAAAACTGTTTTTT.

This rearrangement joins TRBV2 to TRBJ2-1, with 9 bases that match TRBD2. With 7 bases clipped from V and 12 bases from J, the junction kept 13 bases outside the gene matches. CDR3 size: 14 residues. Germline V CDR1 and CDR2: SNHLY, FYNNEI. CDR3 sequence reads: CASTDAGGPYVQFF. DNA of the CDR3: TGTGCCAGCACAGATGCGGGAGGGCCTTACGTGCAGTTCTTC.

This clone was seen just once. V gene TRBV5-5 combines with J gene TRBJ2-3; 7 positions agree with TRBD2. The germline V gene has CDR1 SGHKS and CDR2 YYEKEE (reference sequence). This CDR3 region has 15 residues. The V segment lost 1 base and the J segment 2 bases; nucleotides outside the gene matches: 4. DNA for the CDR3: TGTGCCAGCAGCTTGCGGGGGGAGGACACAGATACGCAGTATTTT. This sequence encodes CASSLRGEDTDTQYF.

V gene TRBV4-1 combines with J gene TRBJ2-7, with 8 bases identical to TRBD2. V lost 4 bases and J lost 5; bases outside the gene matches: 13. The CDR3 is 16 residues long. Germline V gene sequence: CDR1 MGHRA, CDR2 YSYEKL. The CDR3 nucleotides are TGCGCCAGCAGCCCCTATTTCGCGGGAGGTTACAACGAGCAGTACTTC. Translating gives CASSPYFAGGYNEQYF.

The chain recombines TRBV11-2 with TRBJ2-2; 11 bases line up with TRBD1. CDR1 is SGHAT and CDR2 is FQNNGV in the germline V gene. With 3 bases clipped from V and 0 bases from J, the junction kept 3 bases outside the gene matches. This CDR3 spans 17 amino acids. In nucleotides, the CDR3 is TGTGCCAGCAGCTTGGGGACAGGGGGATCGAACACCGGGGAGCTGTTTTTT. Translation gives CASSLGTGGSNTGELFF. Filled out from reference TRBV11-2 and TRBJ2-2, the complete variable domain reads EAGVAQSPRYKIIEKRQSVAFWCNPISGHATLYWYQQILGQGPKLLIQFQNNGVVDDSQLPKDRFSAERLKGVDSTLKIQPAKLEDSAVYLCASSLGTGGSNTGELFFGEGSRLTVL.

The V and J genes are TRBV7-9 and TRBJ1-1; 7 positions match TRBD1. Losses at the gene ends were 3 bases for V and 7 bases for J; bases not matched to a gene: 11. Per germline, CDR1 SEHNR and CDR2 FQNEAQ (reference sequence). This CDR3 contains 15 residues. The CDR3 nucleotides are TGTGCCAGCAGCTTTTCCCAGGGGGGTTCAAATGAAGCTTTCTTT. The encoded protein is CASSFSQGGSNEAFF.

This clone was seen only a few times. The V and J genes are TRBV6-5 and TRBJ2-7, with D unclear. CDR1 is MNHEY, CDR2 SVGAGI, per germline. The V end lost 2 bases, the J end lost 7 bases, and 6 bases lay between the germline ends. The CDR3 extends over 11 amino acids. CDR3 loop: CASSYMGEQYF. Here the CDR3 DNA reads TGTGCCAGCAGTTACATGGGGGAGCAGTACTTC.

Comments on this clone: Other DNA sequences in this specimen translate into the identical CDR3. This chain uses TRBV5-1 with TRBJ1-2; 9 bases align to TRBD1. Germline assignment: CDR1 SGHRS and CDR2 YFSETQ. V shed 2 bases, J shed 10 bases, and the junction held 6 bases outside the gene matches. The CDR3 extends over 13 amino acids. CDR3 region: CASSFGQGTDYTF. For the CDR3, the DNA is TGCGCCAGCAGCTTTGGACAGGGGACAGACTACACCTTC.

The chain combines TRBV6-1 with TRBJ2-7; D is possibly TRBD2 (5 bases). CDR3 length: 15 residues. Trimming took 4 bases from V and 0 from J, leaving 13 bases between them. The germline V gene has CDR1 MNHNS and CDR2 SASEGT. The CDR3 region has the DNA TGTGCCAGCAGTGTTGGGCAGACTATCTCCTACGAGCAGTACTTC. It is translated as CASSVGQTISYEQYF.

The gene calls are TRBV5-1 and TRBJ1-2; D perhaps matches TRBD1 (5 bases). Germline V gives CDR1 SGHRS, CDR2 YFSETQ. The CDR3 sequence is 14 residues long. Trimming stripped 4 bases from V and 7 bases from J, with 17 bases between. CDR3 sequence (DNA): TGCGCCAGCAGCGGGGGACTTACACAGGCTGGCTACACCTTC. This encodes CASSGGLTQAGYTF.

The chain recombines TRBV10-3 with TRBJ2-5; D possibly corresponds to TRBD2 (6 bases). The V and J ends lost 10 bases and 1 base respectively, with 10 bases between them. The CDR3 runs to 12 residues. The germline V gene has CDR1 ENHRY and CDR2 SYGVKD. CDR3 residues: CATRGIQETQYF. CDR3 in DNA: TGTGCCACCCGGGGGATCCAAGAGACCCAGTACTTC.

This rearrangement joins TRBV5-6 to TRBJ2-5; 8 positions match TRBD1. This CDR3 has 15 amino acids. CDR1 is SGHDT, CDR2 YYEEEE, per germline. V shed 0 bases, J shed 4 bases, and the junction held 5 bases outside the gene matches. The CDR3 spells CASSLARGLVETQYF. DNA of the CDR3: TGTGCCAGCAGCTTGGCCAGGGGGCTGGTAGAGACCCAGTACTTC.

The chain recombines TRBV7-2 with TRBJ2-1; 14 bases line up with TRBD2. Germline V gene lookup returns CDR1 SGHTA and CDR2 FQGNSA. V lost 5 bases to trimming and J lost 9 bases; unmatched junction nucleotides: 6. This CDR3 has 15 amino acids. The CDR3 DNA sequence: TGTGCCAGCAGCGGGACTAGCGGGAGTTTCCGTGAGCAGTTCTTC. Amino acids: CASSGTSGSFREQFF. The full variable domain, rest sourced from reference TRBV7-2 and TRBJ2-1, is GAGVSQSPSNKVTEKGKDVELRCDPISGHTALYWYRQSLGQGLEFLIYFQGNSAPDKSGLPSDRFSAERTGGSVSTLTIQRTQQEDSAVYLCASSGTSGSFREQFFGPGTRLTVL.

This clone has just a few counts. The genes are TRBV2 and TRBJ2-1; D gene uncertain. The V end was cut by 4 bases, the J end by 7 bases, with 11 bases between. The CDR3 is 13 residues long. Germline loops: CDR1 SNHLY, CDR2 FYNNEI. The CDR3, as DNA: TGTGCCAGCAGTGCTAGGATTGGGAATGAGCAGTTCTTC. It yields the protein CASSARIGNEQFF.

The V call is TRBV5-1, the J call TRBJ2-2; 16 bases line up with TRBD2. The CDR3 spans 21 residues. Germline V gene lookup returns CDR1 SGHRS and CDR2 YFSETQ. J was trimmed by 0 bases and V by 0 bases; bases with no gene match: 8. Here the CDR3 reads CASSLGSGLAGGPTNTGELFF. The CDR3 DNA reads TGCGCCAGCAGCTTGGGTTCGGGACTAGCGGGAGGGCCGACGAACACCGGGGAGCTGTTTTTT.

The V call is TRBV28, the J call TRBJ2-7; D is ambiguous. Germline V gene data show CDR1 as MDHEN and CDR2 as SYDVKM. Trimming cost V 3 bases and J 0 bases, with 6 bases left between them. The CDR3 has 13 amino acids. CDR3 residues: CASSLINSYEQYF. As DNA, the CDR3 is TGTGCCAGCAGTTTGATAAACTCCTACGAGCAGTACTTC.

This rearrangement joins TRBV19 to TRBJ2-3; 7 bases map to TRBD2. The CDR3 sequence is 15 residues long. CDR1 and CDR2 from the germline V gene are LNHDA and SQIVND (reference sequence). The V gene end was trimmed by 3 bases and the J gene end by 1 base; junction bases not matched to a gene: 4. The CDR3 sequence: CASSILAGRTDTQYF. The CDR3 nucleotides read TGTGCCAGTAGTATCTTAGCGGGCCGCACAGATACGCAGTATTTT.